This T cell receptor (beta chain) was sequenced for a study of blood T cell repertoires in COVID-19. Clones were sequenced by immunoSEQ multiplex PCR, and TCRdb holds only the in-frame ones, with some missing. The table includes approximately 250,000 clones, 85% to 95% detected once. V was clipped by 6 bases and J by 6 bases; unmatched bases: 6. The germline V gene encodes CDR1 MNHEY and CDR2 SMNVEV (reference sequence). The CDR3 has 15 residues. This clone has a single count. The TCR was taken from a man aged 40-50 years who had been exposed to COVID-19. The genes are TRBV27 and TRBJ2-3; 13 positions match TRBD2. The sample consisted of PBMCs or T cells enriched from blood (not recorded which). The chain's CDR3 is CASRLTSGRSDTQYF. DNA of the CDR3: TGTGCCAGCAGACTGACTAGCGGGAGGTCGGATACGCAGTATTTT.